This TCR beta chain originates from a study of T-cell memory formation after mild COVID-19. TCRdb passed the 5' RACE reads through MiXCR, listing each CDR3 protein once. The sample includes under 300,000 distinct CDR3 sequences, 7% to 10% of them seen just once. This clonotype was recorded at least ten times. Germline V CDR1 and CDR2: MDHEN, SYDVKM. V shed 4 bases and J shed 11 bases, with 15 bases lying between them. The CDR3 runs to 13 residues. This sequence joins TRBV28 and TRBJ2-1; a weak D match, TRBD2 (5 bases). Source material: PBMCs or a T cell subset sorted from them (not recorded which). The origin of this receptor is a man between 18 and 35 years old who had mild COVID-19 (a few samples of this study predate the infection). Cell type and time point are not known. CDR3 amino acids: CASSSIRTGKQFF. As DNA, the CDR3 is TGTGCCAGCAGTTCCATCAGGACGGGGAAGCAGTTCTTC.